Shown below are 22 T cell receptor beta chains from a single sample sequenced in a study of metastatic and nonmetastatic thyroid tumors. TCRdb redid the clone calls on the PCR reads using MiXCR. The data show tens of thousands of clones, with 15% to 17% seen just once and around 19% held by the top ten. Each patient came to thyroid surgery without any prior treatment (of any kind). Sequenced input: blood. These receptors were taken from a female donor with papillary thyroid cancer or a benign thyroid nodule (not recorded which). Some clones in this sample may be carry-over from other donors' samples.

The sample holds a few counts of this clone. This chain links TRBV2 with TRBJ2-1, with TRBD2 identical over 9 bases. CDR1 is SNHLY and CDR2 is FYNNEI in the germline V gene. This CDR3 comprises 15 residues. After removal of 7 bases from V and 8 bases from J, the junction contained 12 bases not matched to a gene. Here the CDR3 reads CASIRIAGARDEQFF. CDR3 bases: TGTGCCAGCATTAGGATAGCGGGGGCCAGGGATGAGCAGTTCTTC.

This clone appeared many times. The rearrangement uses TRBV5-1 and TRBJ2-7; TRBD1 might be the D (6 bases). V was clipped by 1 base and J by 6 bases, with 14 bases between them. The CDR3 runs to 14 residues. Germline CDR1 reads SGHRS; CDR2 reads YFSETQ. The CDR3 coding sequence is TGCGCCAGCAGCTTGTCCGGGACACCGGTCGAGCAGTACTTC. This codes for CASSLSGTPVEQYF.

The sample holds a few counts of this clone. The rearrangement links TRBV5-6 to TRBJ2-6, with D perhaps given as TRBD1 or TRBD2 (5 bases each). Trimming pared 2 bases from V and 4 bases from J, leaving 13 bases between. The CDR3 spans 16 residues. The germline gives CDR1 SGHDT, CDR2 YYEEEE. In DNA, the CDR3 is TGTGCCAGCAGCTTATACGGGACCACCGGGGCCAACGTCCTGACTTTC. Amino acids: CASSLYGTTGANVLTF.

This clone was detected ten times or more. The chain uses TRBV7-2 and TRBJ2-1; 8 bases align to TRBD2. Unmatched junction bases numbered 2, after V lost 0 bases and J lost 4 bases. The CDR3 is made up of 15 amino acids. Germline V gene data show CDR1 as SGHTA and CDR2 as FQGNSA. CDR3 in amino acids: CASSLASGVYNEQFF. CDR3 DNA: TGTGCCAGCAGCTTAGCTAGCGGGGTATACAATGAGCAGTTCTTC. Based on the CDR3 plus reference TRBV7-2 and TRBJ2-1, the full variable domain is GAGVSQSPSNKVTEKGKDVELRCDPISGHTALYWYRQSLGQGLEFLIYFQGNSAPDKSGLPSDRFSAERTGGSVSTLTIQRTQQEDSAVYLCASSLASGVYNEQFFGPGTRLTVL.

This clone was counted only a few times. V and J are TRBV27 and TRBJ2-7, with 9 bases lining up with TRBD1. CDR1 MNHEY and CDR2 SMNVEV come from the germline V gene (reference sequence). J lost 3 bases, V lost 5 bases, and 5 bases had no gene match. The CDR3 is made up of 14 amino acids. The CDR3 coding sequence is TGTGCCAGCAGTCTAGGGACAGGGAGCTACGAGCAGTACTTC. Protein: CASSLGTGSYEQYF.

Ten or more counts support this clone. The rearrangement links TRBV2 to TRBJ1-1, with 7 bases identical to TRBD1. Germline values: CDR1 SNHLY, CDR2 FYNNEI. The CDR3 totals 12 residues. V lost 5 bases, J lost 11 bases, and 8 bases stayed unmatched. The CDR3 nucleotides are TGTGCCAGCAGTCACAGGGGAGAGGAGGCTTTCTTT. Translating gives CASSHRGEEAFF.

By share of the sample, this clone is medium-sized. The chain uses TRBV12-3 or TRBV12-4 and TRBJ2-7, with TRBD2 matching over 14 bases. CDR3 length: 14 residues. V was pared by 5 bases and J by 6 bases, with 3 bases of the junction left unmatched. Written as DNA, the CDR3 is TGTGCCAGCAGTCCCGGGACTAGCGGGAGCGAGCAGTACTTC. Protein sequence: CASSPGTSGSEQYF.

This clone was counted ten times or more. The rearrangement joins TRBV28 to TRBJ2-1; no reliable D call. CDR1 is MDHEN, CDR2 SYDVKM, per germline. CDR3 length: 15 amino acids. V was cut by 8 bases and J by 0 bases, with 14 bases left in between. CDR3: CASGVGRSSYNEQFF. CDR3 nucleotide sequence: TGTGCCAGCGGAGTGGGTCGGAGCTCCTACAATGAGCAGTTCTTC. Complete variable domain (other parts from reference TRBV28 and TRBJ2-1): DVKVTQSSRYLVKRTGEKVFLECVQDMDHENMFWYRQDPGLGLRLIYFSYDVKMKEKGDIPEGYSVSREKKERFSLILESASTNQTSMYLCASGVGRSSYNEQFFGPGTRLTVL.

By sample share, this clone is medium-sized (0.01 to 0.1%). This CDR3 reads CASSGQDTDTQYF. Written as DNA, the CDR3 is TGTGCCAGCAGCGGACAGGACACAGATACGCAGTATTTT. J is TRBJ2-3 and V is TRBV6-2 or TRBV6-3; 7 nucleotides align to TRBD1. CDR3 length: 13 residues. Trimming removed 6 bases from V and 2 bases from J; junction bases left unmatched: 2. Germline CDR1 is MNHEY and CDR2 is SVGEGT.

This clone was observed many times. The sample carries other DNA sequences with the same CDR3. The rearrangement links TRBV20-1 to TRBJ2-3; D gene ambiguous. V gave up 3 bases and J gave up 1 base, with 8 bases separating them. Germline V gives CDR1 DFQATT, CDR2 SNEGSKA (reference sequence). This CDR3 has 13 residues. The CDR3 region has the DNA TGCAGTGCTAGCCTCTGGGGCACAGATACGCAGTATTTT. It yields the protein CSASLWGTDTQYF.

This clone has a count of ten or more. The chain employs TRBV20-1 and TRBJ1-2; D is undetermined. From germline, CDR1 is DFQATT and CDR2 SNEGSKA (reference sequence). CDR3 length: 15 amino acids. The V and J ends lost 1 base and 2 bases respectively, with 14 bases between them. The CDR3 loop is CSARGREGANYGYTF. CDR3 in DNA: TGCAGTGCTAGAGGCCGTGAGGGAGCGAACTATGGCTACACCTTC.

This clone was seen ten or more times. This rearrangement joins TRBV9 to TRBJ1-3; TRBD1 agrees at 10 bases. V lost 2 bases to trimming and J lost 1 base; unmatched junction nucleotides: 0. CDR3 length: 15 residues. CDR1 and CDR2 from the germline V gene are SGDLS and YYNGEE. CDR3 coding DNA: TGTGCCAGCAGCGTGGGACAGGGGTCTGGAAACACCATATATTTT. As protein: CASSVGQGSGNTIYF.

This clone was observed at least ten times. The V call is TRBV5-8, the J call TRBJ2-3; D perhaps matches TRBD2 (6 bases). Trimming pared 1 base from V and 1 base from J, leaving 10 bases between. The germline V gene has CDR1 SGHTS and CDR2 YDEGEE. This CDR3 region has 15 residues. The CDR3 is CASSLSGTGTDTQYF. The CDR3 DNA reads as TGTGCCAGCAGCTTGTCGGGGACTGGCACAGATACGCAGTATTTT. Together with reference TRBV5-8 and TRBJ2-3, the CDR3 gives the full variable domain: EAGVTQSPTHLIKTRGQQATLRCSPISGHTSVYWYQQALGLGLQFLLWYDEGEERNRGNFPPRFSGRQFPNYSSELNVNALELEDSALYLCASSLSGTGTDTQYFGPGTRLTVL.

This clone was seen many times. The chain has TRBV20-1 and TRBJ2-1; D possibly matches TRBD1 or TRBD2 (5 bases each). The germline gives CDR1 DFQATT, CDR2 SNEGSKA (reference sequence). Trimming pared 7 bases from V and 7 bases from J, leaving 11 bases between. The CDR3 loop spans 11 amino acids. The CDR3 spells CSERGVNEQFF. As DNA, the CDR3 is TGCAGTGAGAGGGGCGTGAATGAGCAGTTCTTC.

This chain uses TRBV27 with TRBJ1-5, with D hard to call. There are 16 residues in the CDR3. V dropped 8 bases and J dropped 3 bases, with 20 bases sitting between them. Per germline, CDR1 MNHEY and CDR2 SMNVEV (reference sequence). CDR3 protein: CASFPPGGLVNQPQHF. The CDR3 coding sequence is TGTGCCAGCTTTCCTCCAGGTGGATTAGTCAATCAGCCCCAGCATTTT.

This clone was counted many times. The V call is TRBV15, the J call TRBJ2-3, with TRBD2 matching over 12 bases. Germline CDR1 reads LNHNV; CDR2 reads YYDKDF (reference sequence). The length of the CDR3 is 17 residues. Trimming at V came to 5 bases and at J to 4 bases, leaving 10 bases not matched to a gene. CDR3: CATSRMLAGGFADTQYF. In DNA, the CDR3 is TGTGCCACCAGCCGAATGCTAGCGGGGGGGTTCGCAGATACGCAGTATTTT.

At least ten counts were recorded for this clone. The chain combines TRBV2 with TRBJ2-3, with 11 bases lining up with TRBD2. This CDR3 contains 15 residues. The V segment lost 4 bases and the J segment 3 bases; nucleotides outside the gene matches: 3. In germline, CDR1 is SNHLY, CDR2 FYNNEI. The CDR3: CASSATSGVTDTQYF. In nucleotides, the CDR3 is TGTGCCAGCAGTGCGACTAGCGGGGTGACAGATACGCAGTATTTT.

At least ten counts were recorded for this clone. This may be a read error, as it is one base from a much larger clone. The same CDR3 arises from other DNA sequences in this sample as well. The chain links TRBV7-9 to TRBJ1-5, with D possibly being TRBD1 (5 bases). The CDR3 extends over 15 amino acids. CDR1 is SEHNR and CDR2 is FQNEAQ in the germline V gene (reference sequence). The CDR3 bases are TGTGCCAGCAGCTTGACAGAGGAGGCAGATCAGCCTCAGCATTTT. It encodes CASSLTEEADQPQHF.

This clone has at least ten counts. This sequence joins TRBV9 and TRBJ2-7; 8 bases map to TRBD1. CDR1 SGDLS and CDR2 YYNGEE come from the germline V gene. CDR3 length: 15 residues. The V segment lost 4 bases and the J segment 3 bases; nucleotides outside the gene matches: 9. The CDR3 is CASSSGQGLGYEQYF. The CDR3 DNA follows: TGTGCCAGCAGCTCCGGACAGGGTCTGGGCTACGAGCAGTACTTC.

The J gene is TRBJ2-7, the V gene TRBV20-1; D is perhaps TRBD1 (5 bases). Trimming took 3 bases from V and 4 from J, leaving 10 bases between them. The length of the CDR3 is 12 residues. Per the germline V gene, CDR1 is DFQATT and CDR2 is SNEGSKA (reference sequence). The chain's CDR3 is CSASRREYEQYF. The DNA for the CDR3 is TGCAGTGCTAGCCGCAGGGAATACGAGCAGTACTTC.

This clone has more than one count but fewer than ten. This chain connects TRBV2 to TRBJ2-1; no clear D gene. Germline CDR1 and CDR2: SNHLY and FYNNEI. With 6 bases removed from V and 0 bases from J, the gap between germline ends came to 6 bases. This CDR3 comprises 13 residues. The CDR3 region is CASRKFSYNEQFF. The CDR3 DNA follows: TGTGCCAGCAGAAAATTCTCCTACAATGAGCAGTTCTTC.

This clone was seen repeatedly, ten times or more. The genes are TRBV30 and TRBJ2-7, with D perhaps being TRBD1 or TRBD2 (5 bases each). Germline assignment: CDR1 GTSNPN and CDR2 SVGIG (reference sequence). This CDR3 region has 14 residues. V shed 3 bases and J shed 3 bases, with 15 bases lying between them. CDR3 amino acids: CAWRLPGRGYEQYF. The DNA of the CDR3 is TGTGCCTGGAGGCTACCGGGACGAGGCTACGAGCAGTACTTC.